This TCR beta chain stems from a study of response to subunit inactivated influenza vaccine. Study-wide results and caveats: Each seasonal influenza vaccination, the authors suggested, recruits few new T cells.

This CDR3 comprises 13 residues. Trimming pared 3 bases from V and 3 bases from J, leaving 9 bases between. Looked up from germline, CDR1 is LNHDA and CDR2 is SQIVND (reference sequence). This clonotype was seen more than once but under ten times. Antigen specificity is unknown. TCRdb re-called the RT-PCR reads with MiXCR, one entry per CDR3 protein. The table records approximately 730,000 distinct CDR3 sequences, roughly 13% of them present only once. The rearrangement links TRBV19 to TRBJ2-7, with D possibly matching TRBD2 (6 bases). The starting material was PBMCs from blood, obtained less than 15 days before vaccination. This receptor was taken from a man aged 50-60 years who received an inactivated influenza vaccine. The CDR3 loop reads CASSMGGVYEQYF. The CDR3, as DNA: TGTGCCAGTAGTATGGGGGGAGTCTACGAGCAGTACTTC.